The rows below give T cell receptor beta chains drawn from one sample of a study of cytomegalovirus exposure and HLA in healthy donors. The repertoire was sequenced with immunoSEQ multiplex PCR; TCRdb's copy has only in-frame clones and lacks some. The sample records fewer than 200,000 clones, about 85% being singletons. Material for sequencing was PBMCs. The source is a boy aged 2 to 10 in good health and CMV-seronegative. Each CDR3 is given without its conserved first and last residue.

V gene	CDR3 protein
TRBV7-8	ASSLGGGLYNGYT
TRBV6-5	ASRSTGAHQPQH
TRBV28	ASTPDPGTGNTIY
TRBV2	ASSDGFRAGAEAF
TRBV28	ASSLAGQGTPYGYT
TRBV5-6	ASSYGSIGGNTIY
TRBV2	ATQRRYPSEQY
TRBV7-9	ASSASRQGSIQY
TRBV19	ASRLAGGIATGELF
TRBV5-4	ASSPRFTDTQY
TRBV28	ASSSLQGAYEQY
TRBV27	ASSLGLAGVRGGRETQY
TRBV11-3	ASSSRQGNTGELF
TRBV7-9	SSSRWGGSDDEQF